This note documents a single T cell receptor beta chain sequence. What it recognizes is unknown. The CDR3 loop spans 14 amino acids. The V gene lost 0 bases and the J gene lost 1 base, with 7 bases spanning the gap. CDR1 MNHEY and CDR2 SMNVEV come from the germline V gene (reference sequence). These data come from a study of cytomegalovirus exposure and HLA in healthy donors. Study results and limitations: Researchers counted 164 TCR beta chains as cytomegalovirus-associated.

Profiled with immunoSEQ multiplex PCR; TCRdb holds only in-frame clones, not every one. The table has some 220,000 clones, about nine tenths seen once. Sequenced material: PBMCs. The clonotype comes from a woman aged 18 to 35 in good health and CMV-seronegative. This chain links TRBV27 with TRBJ2-7; a possible D gene is TRBD1 (6 bases). The CDR3 here is CASSLSQGSYEQYF. CDR3 in DNA: TGTGCCAGCAGTTTATCACAGGGATCCTACGAGCAGTACTTC.